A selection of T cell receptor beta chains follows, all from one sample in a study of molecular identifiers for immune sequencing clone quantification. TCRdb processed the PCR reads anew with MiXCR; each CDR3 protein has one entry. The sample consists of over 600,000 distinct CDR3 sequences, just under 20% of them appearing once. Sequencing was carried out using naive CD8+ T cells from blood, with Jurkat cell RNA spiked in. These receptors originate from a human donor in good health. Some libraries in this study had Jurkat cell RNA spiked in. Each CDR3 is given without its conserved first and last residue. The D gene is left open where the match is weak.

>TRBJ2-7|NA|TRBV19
ASSMGLALGEQY
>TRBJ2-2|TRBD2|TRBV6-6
ASSYSAGGLGTGELF
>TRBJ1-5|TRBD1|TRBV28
ASSGTGYNQPQH
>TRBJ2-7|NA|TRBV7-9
ASSLAAGEQY
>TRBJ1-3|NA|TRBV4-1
ASSQIGGSGNTIY
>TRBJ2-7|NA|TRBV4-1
ASSHEPGNSNEQY
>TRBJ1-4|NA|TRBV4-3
ASSHTTGSTNEKLF
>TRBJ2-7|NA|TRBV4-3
ASSQDRGLSYEQY
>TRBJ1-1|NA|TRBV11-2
ASSPDPEAF
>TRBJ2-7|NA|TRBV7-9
ASSSPKQNYYEQY
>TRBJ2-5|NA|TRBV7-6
ASSLVRQAETQY
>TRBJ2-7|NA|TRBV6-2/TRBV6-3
ASSYSARPYEQY
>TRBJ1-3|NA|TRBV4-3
ASSQDRYGFSGNTIY
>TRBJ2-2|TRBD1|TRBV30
AWTVAQGAYVTGELF
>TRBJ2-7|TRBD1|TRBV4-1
ASSQGGGQGVVEQY
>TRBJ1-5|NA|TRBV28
ASSLGRGGEVINQPQH
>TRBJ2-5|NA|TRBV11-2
ASSSGTRTQETQY
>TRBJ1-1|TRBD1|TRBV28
ASSLWVTPPGGNTEAF
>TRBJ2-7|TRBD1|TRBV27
ASSFLGTAYEQY
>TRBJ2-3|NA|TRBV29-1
SVEVGLVVDTQY
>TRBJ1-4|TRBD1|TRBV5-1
ASSLDRRKLATNEKLF
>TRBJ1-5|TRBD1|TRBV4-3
ASSQVTGGQPQH
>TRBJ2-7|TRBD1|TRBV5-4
ASSPLDRDYEQY
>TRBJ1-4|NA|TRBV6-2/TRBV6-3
ASSLTRSGGHEKLF
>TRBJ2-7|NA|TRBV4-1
ASSQSPPLGGEQY
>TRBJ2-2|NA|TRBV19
ASSIPRRSYLTGELF
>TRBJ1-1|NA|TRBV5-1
ASSLGTVQTEAF
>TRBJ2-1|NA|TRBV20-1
SATVFPSSYNEQF
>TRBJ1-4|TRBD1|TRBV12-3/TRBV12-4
ASSWTGQDNEKLF
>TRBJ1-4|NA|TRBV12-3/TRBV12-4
ASSLAQTNEKLF
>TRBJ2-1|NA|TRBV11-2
ASSFSYNEQF
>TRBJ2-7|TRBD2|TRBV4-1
ASSAGGSGRAPTYEQY
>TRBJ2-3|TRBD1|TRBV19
ASSIGQGKADTQY
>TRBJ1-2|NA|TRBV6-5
ASSYGQEGGYT
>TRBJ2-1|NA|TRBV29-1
SVEGLDNAYNEQF
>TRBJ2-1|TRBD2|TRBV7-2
ASSLGLAGVVAVEQF
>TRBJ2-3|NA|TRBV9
ASSEPSSPWGRGSTDTQY
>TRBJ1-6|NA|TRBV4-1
ASSPRSADSPLH
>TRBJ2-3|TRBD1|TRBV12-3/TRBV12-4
ASRTGQGTDTQY
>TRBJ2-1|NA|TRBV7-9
ASSLESGYNEQF
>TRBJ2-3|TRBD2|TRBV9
ASSVSGGTLTDTQY
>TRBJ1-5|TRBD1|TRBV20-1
SATGTGFNQPQH
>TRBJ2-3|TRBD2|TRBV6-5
ASSPTSGALDTQY
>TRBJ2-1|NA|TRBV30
AWRDQHNEQF
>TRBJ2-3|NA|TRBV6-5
ASSYLTGADTQY
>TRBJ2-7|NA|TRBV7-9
ASSLGDPRDEQY
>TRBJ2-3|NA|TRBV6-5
ASSWGPHTDTQY